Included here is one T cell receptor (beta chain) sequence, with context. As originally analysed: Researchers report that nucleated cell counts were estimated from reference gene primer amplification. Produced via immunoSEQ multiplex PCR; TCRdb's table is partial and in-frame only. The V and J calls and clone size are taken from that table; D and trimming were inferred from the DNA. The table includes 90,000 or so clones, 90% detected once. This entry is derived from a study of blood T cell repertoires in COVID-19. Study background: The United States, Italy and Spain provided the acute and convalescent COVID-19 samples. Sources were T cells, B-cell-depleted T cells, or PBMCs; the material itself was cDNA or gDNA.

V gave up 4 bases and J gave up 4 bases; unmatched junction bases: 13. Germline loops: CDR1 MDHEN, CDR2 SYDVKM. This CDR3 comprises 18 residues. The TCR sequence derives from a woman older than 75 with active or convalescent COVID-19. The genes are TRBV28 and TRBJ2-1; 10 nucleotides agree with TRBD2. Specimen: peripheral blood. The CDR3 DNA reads TGTGCCAGCAGTTCGGGCAGCGGGAGGGCCATTCGTTACAATGAGCAGTTCTTC. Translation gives CASSSGSGRAIRYNEQFF. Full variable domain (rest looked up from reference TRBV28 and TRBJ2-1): DVKVTQSSRYLVKRTGEKVFLECVQDMDHENMFWYRQDPGLGLRLIYFSYDVKMKEKGDIPEGYSVSREKKERFSLILESASTNQTSMYLCASSSGSGRAIRYNEQFFGPGTRLTVL.